This TCR beta chain was sequenced during a study of blood T cell repertoires in COVID-19. This clone was counted once. Authors' analysis steps: Amplification of reference gene primers provided the estimated nucleated cell counts. TCRdb's copy holds only in-frame clones and misses some; the assay was immunoSEQ multiplex PCR. V and J calls plus clone size are reproduced from that table; the DNA served to infer D and trimming. This sample has some 80,000 clones, with roughly four fifths found just once. CDR1 and CDR2 (germline): SGHRS, YFSETQ. The CDR3 is 14 residues long. V lost 0 bases and J lost 7, with 13 bases in between.

The chain uses TRBV5-1 and TRBJ1-2; a possible D gene is TRBD1 (6 bases). The specimen was peripheral blood. This receptor was taken from a woman aged 70 to 79 with acute or convalescent COVID-19. The CDR3 coding sequence is TGCGCCAGCAGCTTGGGATTTGCAGGGGCTGGCTACACCTTC. Translated, it gives CASSLGFAGAGYTF.